This TCR beta chain was found in a study of human T cells and chemical hapten exposure. TCRdb called the RACE reads again in MiXCR, with one record for every CDR3 protein. The profile shows some 330,000 distinct CDR3 sequences, about 5% of them singletons. Time point noted: pre-sensitization, week 0. The treatment was: therapeutic diphenylcyclopropenone sensitization with weekly scalp DPC. V lost 3 bases, J lost 6 bases, and 11 bases lay in between. Germline CDR1 is MNHEY and CDR2 is SMNVEV (reference sequence). The CDR3 has 13 residues. Specimen: whole blood, collected in connection with sensitization to the hapten diphenylcyclopropenone (DPC). This chain uses TRBV27 with TRBJ1-1; TRBD1 might be the D (5 bases). This sequence originates from a woman aged 18 to 35 with alopecia areata. Some clones in this sample may be carry-over from other donors' samples. Here the CDR3 DNA reads TGTGCCAGCAGTTTGGGTGGGGCCTCTGAAGCTTTCTTT. Translating it yields CASSLGGASEAFF.